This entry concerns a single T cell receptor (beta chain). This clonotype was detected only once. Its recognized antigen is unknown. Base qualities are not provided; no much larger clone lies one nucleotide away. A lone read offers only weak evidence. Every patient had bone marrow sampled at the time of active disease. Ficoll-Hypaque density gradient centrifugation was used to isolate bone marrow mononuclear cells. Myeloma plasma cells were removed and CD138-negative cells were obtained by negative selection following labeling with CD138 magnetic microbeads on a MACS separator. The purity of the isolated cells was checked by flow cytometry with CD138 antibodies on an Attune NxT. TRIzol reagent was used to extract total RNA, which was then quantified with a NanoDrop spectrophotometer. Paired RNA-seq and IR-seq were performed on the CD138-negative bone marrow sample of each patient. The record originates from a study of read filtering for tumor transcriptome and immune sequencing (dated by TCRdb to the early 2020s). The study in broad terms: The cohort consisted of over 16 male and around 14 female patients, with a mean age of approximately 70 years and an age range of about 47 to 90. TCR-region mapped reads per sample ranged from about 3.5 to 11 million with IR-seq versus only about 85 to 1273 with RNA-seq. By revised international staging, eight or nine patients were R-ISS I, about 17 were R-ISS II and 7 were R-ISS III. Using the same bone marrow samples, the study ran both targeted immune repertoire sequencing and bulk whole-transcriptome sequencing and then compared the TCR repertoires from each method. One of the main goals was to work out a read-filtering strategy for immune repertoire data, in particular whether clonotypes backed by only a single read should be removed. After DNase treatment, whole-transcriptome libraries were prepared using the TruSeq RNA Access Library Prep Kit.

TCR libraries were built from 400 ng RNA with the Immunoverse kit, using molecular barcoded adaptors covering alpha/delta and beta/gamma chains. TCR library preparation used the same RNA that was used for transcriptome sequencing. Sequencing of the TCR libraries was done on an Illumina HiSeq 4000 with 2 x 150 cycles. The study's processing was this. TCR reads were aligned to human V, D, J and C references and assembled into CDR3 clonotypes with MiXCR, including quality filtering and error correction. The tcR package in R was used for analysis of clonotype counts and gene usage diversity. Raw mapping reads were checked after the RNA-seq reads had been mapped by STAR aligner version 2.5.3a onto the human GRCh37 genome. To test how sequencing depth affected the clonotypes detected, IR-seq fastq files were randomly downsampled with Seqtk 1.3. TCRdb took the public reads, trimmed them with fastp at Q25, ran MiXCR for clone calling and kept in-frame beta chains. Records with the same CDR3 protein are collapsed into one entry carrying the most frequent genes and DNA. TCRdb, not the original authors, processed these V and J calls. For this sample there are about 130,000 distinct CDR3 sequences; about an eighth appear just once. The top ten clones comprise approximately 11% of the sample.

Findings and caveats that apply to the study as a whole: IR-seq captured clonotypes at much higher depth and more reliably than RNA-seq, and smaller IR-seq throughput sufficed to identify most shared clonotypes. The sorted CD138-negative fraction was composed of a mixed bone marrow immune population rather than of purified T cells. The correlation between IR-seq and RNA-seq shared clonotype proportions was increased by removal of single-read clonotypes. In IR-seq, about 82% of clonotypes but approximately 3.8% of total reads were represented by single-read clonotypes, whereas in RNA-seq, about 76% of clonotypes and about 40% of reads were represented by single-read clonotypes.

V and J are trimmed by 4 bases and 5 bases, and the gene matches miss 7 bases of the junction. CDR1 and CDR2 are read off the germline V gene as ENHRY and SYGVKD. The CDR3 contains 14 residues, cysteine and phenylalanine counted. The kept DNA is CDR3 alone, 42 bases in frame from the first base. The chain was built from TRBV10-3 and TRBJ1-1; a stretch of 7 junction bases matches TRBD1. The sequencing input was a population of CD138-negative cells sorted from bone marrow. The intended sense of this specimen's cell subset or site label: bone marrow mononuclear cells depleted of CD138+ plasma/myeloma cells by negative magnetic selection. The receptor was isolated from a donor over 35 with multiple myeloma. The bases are TGTGCCATCAGTGGTAACAGGGGTGGGACTGAAGCTTTCTTT. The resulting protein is CAISGNRGGTEAFF.